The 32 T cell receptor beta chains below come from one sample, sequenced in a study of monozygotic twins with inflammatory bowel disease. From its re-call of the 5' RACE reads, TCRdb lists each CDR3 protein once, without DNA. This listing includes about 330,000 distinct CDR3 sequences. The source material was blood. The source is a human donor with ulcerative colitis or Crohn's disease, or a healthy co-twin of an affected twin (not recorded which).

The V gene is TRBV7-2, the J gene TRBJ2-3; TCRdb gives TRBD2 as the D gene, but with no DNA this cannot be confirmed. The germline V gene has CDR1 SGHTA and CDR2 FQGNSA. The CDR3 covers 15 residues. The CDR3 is CASSFTSGGYDTQYF. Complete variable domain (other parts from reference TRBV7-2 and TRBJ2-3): GAGVSQSPSNKVTEKGKDVELRCDPISGHTALYWYRQSLGQGLEFLIYFQGNSAPDKSGLPSDRFSAERTGGSVSTLTIQRTQQEDSAVYLCASSFTSGGYDTQYFGPGTRLTVL.

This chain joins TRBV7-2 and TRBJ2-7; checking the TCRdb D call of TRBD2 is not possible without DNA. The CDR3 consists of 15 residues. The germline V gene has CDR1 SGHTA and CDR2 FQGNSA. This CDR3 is CASSLALGTPWEQYF.

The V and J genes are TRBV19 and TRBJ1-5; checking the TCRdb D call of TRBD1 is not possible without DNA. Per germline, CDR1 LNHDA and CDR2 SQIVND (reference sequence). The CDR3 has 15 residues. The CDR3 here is CASRNPGQNNQPQHF.

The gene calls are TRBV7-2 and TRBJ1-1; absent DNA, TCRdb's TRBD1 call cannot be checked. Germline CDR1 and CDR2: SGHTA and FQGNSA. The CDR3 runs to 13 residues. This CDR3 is CASSIGTGTEAFF.

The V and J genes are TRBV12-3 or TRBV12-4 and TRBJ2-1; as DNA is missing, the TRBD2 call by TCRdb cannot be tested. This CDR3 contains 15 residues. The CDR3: CASSFVGAAGNEQFF.

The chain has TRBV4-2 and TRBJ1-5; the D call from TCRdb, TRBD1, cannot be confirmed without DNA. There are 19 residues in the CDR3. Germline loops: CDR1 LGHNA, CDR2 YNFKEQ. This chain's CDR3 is CASRPLPYTGTGENQPQHF.

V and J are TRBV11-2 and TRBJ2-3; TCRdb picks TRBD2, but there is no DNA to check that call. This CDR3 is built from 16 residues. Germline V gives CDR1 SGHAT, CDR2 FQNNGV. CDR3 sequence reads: CASSLLLAGGTDTQYF.

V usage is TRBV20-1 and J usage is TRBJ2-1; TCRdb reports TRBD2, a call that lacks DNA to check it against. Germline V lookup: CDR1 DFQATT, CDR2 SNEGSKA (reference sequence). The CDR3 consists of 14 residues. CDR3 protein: CSAQAGSSYNEQFF.

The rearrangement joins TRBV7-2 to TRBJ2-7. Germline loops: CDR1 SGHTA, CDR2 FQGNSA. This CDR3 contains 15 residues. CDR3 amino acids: CASSLPLASKYEQYF. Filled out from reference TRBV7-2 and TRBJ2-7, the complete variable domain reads GAGVSQSPSNKVTEKGKDVELRCDPISGHTALYWYRQSLGQGLEFLIYFQGNSAPDKSGLPSDRFSAERTGGSVSTLTIQRTQQEDSAVYLCASSLPLASKYEQYFGPGTRLTVT.

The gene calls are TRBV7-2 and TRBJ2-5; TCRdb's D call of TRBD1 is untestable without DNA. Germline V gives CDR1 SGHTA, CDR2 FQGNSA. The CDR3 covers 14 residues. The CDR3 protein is CASSFSGKRETQYF.

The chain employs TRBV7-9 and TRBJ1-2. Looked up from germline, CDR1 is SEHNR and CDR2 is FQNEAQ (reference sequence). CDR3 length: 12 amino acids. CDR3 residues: CASSLSYSGYTF.

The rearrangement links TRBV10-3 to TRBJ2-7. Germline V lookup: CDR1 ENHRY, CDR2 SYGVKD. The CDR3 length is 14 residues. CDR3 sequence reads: CAISESSLAYEQYF.

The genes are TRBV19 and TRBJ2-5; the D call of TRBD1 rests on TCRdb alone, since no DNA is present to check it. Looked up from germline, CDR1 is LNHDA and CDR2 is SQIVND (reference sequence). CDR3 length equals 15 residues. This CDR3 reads CASSIERGPTQTQYF.

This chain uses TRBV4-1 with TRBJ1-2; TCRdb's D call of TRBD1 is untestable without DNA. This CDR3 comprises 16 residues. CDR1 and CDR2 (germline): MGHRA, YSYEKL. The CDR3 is CASSQERAGEDYGYTF.

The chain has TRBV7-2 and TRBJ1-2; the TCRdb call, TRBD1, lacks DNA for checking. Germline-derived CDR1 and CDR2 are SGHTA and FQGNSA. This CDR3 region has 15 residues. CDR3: CASSPGGGLGYGYTF.

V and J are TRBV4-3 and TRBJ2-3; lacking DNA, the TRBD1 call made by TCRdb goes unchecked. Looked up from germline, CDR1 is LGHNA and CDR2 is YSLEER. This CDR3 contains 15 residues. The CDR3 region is CASSQVRQGADTQYF.

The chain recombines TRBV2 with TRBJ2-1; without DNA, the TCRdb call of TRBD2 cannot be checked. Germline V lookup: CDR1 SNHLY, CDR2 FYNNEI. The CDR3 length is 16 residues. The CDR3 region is CASSGGLALSYNEQFF.

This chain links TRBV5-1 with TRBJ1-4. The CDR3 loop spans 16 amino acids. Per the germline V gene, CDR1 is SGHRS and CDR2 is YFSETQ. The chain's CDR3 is CASSPDRLTTNEKLFF.

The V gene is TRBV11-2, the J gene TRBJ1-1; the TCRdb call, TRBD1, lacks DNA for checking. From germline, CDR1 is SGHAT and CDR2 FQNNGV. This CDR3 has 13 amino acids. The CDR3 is CASRAGTYTEAFF.

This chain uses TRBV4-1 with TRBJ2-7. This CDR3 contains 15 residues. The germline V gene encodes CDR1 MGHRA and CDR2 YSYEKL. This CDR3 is CASSQDPSAGYGQYF.

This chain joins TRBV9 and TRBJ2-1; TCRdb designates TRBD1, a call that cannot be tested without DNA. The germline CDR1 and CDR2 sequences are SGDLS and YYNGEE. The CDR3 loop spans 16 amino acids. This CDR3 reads CASSVTTGGWINEQFF.

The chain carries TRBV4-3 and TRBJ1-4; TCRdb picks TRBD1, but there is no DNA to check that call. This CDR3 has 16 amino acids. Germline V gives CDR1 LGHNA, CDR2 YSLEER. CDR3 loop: CASSPATGTGYEKLFF.

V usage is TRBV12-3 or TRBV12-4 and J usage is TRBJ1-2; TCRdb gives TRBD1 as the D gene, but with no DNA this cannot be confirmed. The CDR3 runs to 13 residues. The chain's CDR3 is CASRPGAGGGYTF.

CDR3: CASSFNGETQYF. The rearrangement uses TRBV28 and TRBJ2-5. Germline V gene sequence: CDR1 MDHEN, CDR2 SYDVKM. The CDR3 contains 12 residues. Looking up the rest from reference TRBV28 and TRBJ2-5 gives the full variable domain: DVKVTQSSRYLVKRTGEKVFLECVQDMDHENMFWYRQDPGLGLRLIYFSYDVKMKEKGDIPEGYSVSREKKERFSLILESASTNQTSMYLCASSFNGETQYFGPGTRLLVL.

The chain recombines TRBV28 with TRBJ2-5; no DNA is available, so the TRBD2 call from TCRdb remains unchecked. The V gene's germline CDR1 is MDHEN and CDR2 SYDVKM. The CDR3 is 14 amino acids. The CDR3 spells CASSPTSGIETQYF.

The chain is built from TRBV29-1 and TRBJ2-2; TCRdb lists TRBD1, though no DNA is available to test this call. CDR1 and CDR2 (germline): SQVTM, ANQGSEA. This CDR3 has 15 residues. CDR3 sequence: CSVDGQSSGAGELFF.

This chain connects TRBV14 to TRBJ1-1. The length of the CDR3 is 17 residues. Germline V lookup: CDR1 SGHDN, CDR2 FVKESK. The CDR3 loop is CASSQRSGTPMNTEAFF.

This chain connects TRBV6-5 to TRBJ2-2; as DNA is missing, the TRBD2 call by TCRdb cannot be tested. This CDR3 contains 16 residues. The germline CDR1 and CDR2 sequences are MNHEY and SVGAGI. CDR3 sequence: CASSYVVGRAAGELFF.

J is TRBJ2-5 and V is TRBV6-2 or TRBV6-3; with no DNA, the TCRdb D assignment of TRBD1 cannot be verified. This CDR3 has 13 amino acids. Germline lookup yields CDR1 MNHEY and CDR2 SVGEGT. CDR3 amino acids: CASSRGARETQYF.

This CDR3 reads CASSLGQIYGYTF. The chain joins TRBV7-9 to TRBJ1-2; TCRdb proposes TRBD1, but this gene call is untestable without DNA. CDR1 and CDR2 from the germline V gene are SEHNR and FQNEAQ (reference sequence). The CDR3 has 13 amino acids. Looking up the rest from reference TRBV7-9 and TRBJ1-2 gives the full variable domain: DTGVSQNPRHKITKRGQNVTFRCDPISEHNRLYWYRQTLGQGPEFLTYFQNEAQLEKSRLLSDRFSAERPKGSFSTLEIQRTEQGDSAMYLCASSLGQIYGYTFGSGTRLTVV.

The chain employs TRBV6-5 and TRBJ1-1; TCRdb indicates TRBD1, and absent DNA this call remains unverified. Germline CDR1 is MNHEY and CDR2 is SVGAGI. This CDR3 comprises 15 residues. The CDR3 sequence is CASSYSTGSGAEAFF.

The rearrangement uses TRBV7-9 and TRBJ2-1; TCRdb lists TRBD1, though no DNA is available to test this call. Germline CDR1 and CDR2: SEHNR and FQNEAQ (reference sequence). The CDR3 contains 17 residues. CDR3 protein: CASRGQGALRGYNEQFF.